A selection of T cell receptor beta chains follows, all from one sample in a study of T cells in Graves' hyperthyroidism and ophthalmopathy. TCRdb used MiXCR to reprocess the multiplex PCR reads, holding one entry per CDR3 protein. The sample holds a few hundred thousand distinct CDR3 sequences; 15% to 17% are singletons and the top ten take about 14%. Specimen: blood. These receptors originate from a woman younger than 35 with Graves' hyperthyroidism. The conserved cysteine and the conserved F or W are not part of the CDR3 here. Each record gives: CDR3 length, J gene, V gene, CDR3 protein.

>11|TRBJ2-5|TRBV12-3/TRBV12-4
ASSFSQKETQY
>13|TRBJ2-1|TRBV5-1
ASNPGTGGYNEQF
>12|TRBJ1-5|TRBV29-1
SVGTGADDQPQH
>12|TRBJ2-3|TRBV7-3
ASSSSTSSDTQY
>13|TRBJ1-4|TRBV15
ATSPGGATNEKLF
>12|TRBJ1-1|TRBV3-1
ASSRLGGGAEAF
>15|TRBJ2-1|TRBV11-2
ASSQPSGAQLYNEQF
>13|TRBJ1-5|TRBV19
ASSITGTGNQPQH
>12|TRBJ2-3|TRBV6-2/TRBV6-3
ASSWDRRTDTQY
>12|TRBJ1-5|TRBV12-3/TRBV12-4
ASSLGTGIRPQH